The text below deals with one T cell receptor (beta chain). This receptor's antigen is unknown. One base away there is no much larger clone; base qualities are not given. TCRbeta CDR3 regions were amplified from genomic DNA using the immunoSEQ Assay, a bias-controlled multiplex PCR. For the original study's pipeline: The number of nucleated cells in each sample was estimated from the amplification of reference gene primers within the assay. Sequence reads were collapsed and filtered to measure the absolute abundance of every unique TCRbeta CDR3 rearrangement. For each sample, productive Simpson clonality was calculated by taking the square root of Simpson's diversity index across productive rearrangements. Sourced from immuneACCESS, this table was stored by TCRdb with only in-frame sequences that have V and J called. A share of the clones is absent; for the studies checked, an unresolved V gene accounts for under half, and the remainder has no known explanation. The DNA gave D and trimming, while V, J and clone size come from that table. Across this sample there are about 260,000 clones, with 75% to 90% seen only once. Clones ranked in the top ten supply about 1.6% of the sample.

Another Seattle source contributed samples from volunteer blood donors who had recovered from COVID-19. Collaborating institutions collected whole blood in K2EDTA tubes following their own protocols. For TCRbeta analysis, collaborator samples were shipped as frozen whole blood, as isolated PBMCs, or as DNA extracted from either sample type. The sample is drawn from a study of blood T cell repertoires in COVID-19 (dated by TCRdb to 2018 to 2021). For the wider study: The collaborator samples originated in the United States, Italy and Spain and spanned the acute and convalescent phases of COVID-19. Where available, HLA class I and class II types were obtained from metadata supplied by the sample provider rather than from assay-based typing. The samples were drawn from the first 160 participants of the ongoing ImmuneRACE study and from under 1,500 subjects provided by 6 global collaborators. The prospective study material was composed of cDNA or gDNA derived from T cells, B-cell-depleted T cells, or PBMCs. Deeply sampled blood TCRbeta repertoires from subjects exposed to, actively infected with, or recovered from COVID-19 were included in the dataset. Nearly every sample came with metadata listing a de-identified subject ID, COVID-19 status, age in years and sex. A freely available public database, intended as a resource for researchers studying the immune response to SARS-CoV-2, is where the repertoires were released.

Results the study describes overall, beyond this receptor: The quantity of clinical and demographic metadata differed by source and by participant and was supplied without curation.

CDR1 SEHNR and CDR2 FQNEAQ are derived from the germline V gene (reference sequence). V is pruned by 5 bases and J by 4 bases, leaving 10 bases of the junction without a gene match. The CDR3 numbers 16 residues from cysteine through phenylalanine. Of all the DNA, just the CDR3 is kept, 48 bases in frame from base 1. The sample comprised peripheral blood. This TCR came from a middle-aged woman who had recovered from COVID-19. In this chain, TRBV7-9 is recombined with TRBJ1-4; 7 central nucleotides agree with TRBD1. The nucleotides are TGTGCCAGCAGCCCGAGAGACAGGGCCGATAATGAAAAACTGTTTTTT. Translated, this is CASSPRDRADNEKLFF.